The 11 T cell receptor gamma chains reported below all come from one sample, sequenced in a study of γδ T cells in repeated Plasmodium falciparum infection (dated by TCRdb to 2020 to 2023). The method was multiplex PCR. TCRdb shows the sequencer as Illumina MiSeq. Clone calls in TCRdb were regenerated from the public reads with CATT, after which identical DNA sequences shared one row. Within this sample are more than 12,000 gamma-chain clones, with roughly 1.7% of them counted one time only. The ten largest clones add up to 25% to 30% of the sample. Vgamma9/Vdelta2+ and Vdelta2-negative gammadelta T cell populations were flow-sorted from peripheral blood mononuclear cells for bulk TCR repertoire analysis. The sequencing sample was made of gamma-delta T cells from blood. The receptors come from a pool of human donors (malaria-infected and uninfected, not separated).

Details on this clone: TCRdb attributes to this sequence the protein of a much larger clone, which differs from the DNA translation at residue 11; a read error is likely, and the protein displayed is translated from the DNA. The CDR3, as DNA: TGTGCCTTGTGGGATTTGCGTTATTATAAGGAACTCTTT. Translation gives CALWDLRYYKELF. The V segment is TRGV9, and no J call was made. Germline-derived CDR1 and CDR2 are GITISATS and ISYDGTV (reference sequence). CDR3 size: 13 residues.

This clone was detected ten times or more. TCRdb attributes to this sequence the protein of a much larger clone, which differs from the DNA translation at residue 13; a read error is likely, and the protein displayed is translated from the DNA. This rearrangement joins TRGV9 to TRGJP. The J gene was missing in TCRdb and was found by matching the end of the DNA to germline. The CDR3 has 16 amino acids. Germline CDR1 reads GITISATS; CDR2 reads ISYDGTV (reference sequence). CDR3 DNA: TGTGCCTTGTGGGAGTCCCAAGAGTTGGGCAAAAAAACCAAGGTATTT. Amino acids: CALWESQELGKKTKVF.

About this clone itself: With a far larger clone one base away, a read error is the likely cause. At the DNA level, this CDR3 is encoded by other sequences in the same sample as well. The chain uses TRGV9 and TRGJP. The J gene comes from matching the DNA to germline here; TCRdb lacks it. Germline lookup yields CDR1 GITISATS and CDR2 ISYDGTV (reference sequence). This CDR3 comprises 18 residues. After removal of 0 bases from V and 6 bases from J, the junction contained 8 bases not matched to a gene. The CDR3 DNA sequence: TGTGCCTTGTGGGAGGTGCACTCGGGAGAGTTGGGCAAAAAAATCAAGGTATTT. Translated: CALWEVHSGELGKKIKVF.

Turning to this clone: No DNA is shown, since the ends of the CDR3 on it are uncertain; the CDR3 is the one TCRdb lists. The V gene is TRGV3; the J gene was not called. Germline V lookup: CDR1 VTNTFY, CDR2 YDVSTARD (reference sequence). Both ends counted, the CDR3 spans 33 residues. This CDR3 is CATGTGRGIIIRNSLAVEQHLLSQVSIGRIQHF.

In regard to this clone: The TCRdb protein, from a much larger clone, departs from this DNA's translation at residue 10, likely by read error; the protein shown derives from the DNA. The V gene is TRGV9, the J gene TRGJ1 or TRGJ2. The J gene is not listed in TCRdb, so it was assigned here from a DNA match to germline. The J segment lost 12 bases and the V segment lost 1 base, leaving 12 bases of the junction unmatched. There are 13 residues in the CDR3. CDR1 is GITISATS, CDR2 ISYDGTV, per germline (reference sequence). The CDR3 DNA sequence: TGTGCCTTGTGGGAGGTCTTACCCCTTAGGAAACTCTTT. This codes for CALWEVLPLRKLF.

Details on this clone: TCRdb's entry gives the protein of a much larger clone, which mismatches this DNA's translation at residue 10, likely from a read error; the protein reported here is translated from the DNA. The rearrangement uses TRGV9 and TRGJP. The J gene is not listed in TCRdb, so it was assigned here from a DNA match to germline. This CDR3 region has 21 residues. The germline V gene has CDR1 GITISATS and CDR2 ISYDGTV (reference sequence). J gave up 3 bases and V 3 bases, and 17 bases lay outside the gene matches. CDR3 region: CALWEPAPEVMQELGKKIKVF. The DNA of the CDR3 is TGTGCCTTGTGGGAGCCGGCACCGGAGGTGATGCAAGAGTTGGGCAAAAAAATCAAGGTATTT.

On this clone: A read error is the likely source, as a far larger clone sits one nucleotide away. This chain joins TRGV5 and TRGJ1 or TRGJ2. This CDR3 has 13 residues. Per germline, CDR1 VINAFY and CDR2 YDVSNSKD. J was trimmed by 10 bases and V by 0 bases; bases with no gene match: 9. The DNA for the CDR3 is TGTGCCACCTGGGACAGGCCCCCGATCAAGAAACTCTTT. Its protein is CATWDRPPIKKLF.

This clone has a handful of counts. TCRdb assigns this DNA the protein of a much larger clone, which departs from its translation at residue 5; this likely reflects a read error, and the protein shown comes from translating the DNA. V usage is TRGV4 and J usage is TRGJ1 or TRGJ2. TCRdb leaves out the J gene; it was filled in here by matching the DNA to germline. This CDR3 has 15 residues. The V gene's germline CDR1 is EGSTGY and CDR2 YDSYTSSV. The CDR3, as DNA: TGTGCCACCTGGAATGGGCCGGGGAATTATTATAAGAAACTCTTT. Encoded protein: CATWNGPGNYYKKLF.

This clone has a count of ten or more. For this DNA, TCRdb reports the protein of a much larger clone, which diverges at residue 11, most likely from a read error; the protein presented here is translated directly from the DNA. CDR3: CATWDVAYYKELF. CDR3 nucleotides: TGTGCCACCTGGGATGTAGCTTATTATAAGGAACTCTTT. The V gene reported is TRGV4; the J gene is uncalled. CDR1 is EGSTGY and CDR2 is YDSYTSSV in the germline V gene. CDR3 length: 13 residues.

Worth noting for this clone: The protein in TCRdb stems from a much larger clone and differs at residue 7 from this DNA's translation, likely a read error; here the protein is translated from the DNA. The V gene call reads TRGV3; no J gene was called. This CDR3 has 9 amino acids. The germline V gene encodes CDR1 VTNTFY and CDR2 YDVSTARD (reference sequence). The CDR3 nucleotides read TGTGCCACCTGGGTCGGGAGGCTCTTT. This encodes CATWVGRLF.

Only a few counts were recorded for this clone. The protein in TCRdb stems from a much larger clone and differs at residue 7 from this DNA's translation, likely a read error; here the protein is translated from the DNA. The chain couples TRGV9 to TRGJ1 or TRGJ2. In the absence of a J gene in TCRdb, the DNA was matched to germline to assign it here. In germline, CDR1 is GITISATS, CDR2 ISYDGTV (reference sequence). This CDR3 is 11 amino acids long. The junction had 7 bases not matched to a gene; V was cut back by 4 bases and J by 10 bases. DNA of the CDR3: TGTGCCTTGTGGGAATATGAGAAGAAACTCTTT. Its translation is CALWEYEKKLF.